The sequence of this T cell receptor (beta chain) was determined in a study of tumor-infiltrating lymphocytes in primary liver carcinoma. On the study more broadly: Surgery removed the patients' primary liver carcinoma. Stage T1-T3 N0M0 and a size of roughly 4 to 10 cm characterized the tumors.

With V trimmed by 5 bases and J by 7 bases, 7 bases remained unmatched. CDR3 size: 13 residues. Germline loops: CDR1 KGHSH, CDR2 LQKENI. Blood RNA originated from unsorted whole blood, with germline DNA additionally extracted. Chronic HBV infection was present, with no prior treatment. The authors made TCR beta cDNA from around 500 ng total RNA with a constant-region primer. Construction of TCR beta libraries relied on three successive nested multiplex PCR rounds employing slightly modified ARM-PCR. The first two PCR rounds used TRBV1-TRBV30 forward primers with a C-beta reverse primer, about 10 cycles each. From the multiplex PCR reads, TCRdb called clonotypes with MiXCR, one entry per CDR3 protein. Seen here are 310,000 or so distinct CDR3 sequences, roughly three fifths observed once, and the top ten hold 17%.

The chain employs TRBV18 and TRBJ1-1, with 7 bases matching TRBD1. This sequence was found in a woman aged 25-40 years with primary liver carcinoma and hepatitis B virus infection. What was sequenced was peripheral blood. CDR3 nucleotides: TGTGCCAGCTCATCACGGGACAGACTTGAAGCTTTCTTT. This codes for CASSSRDRLEAFF. Full variable domain (outside the CDR3, taken from reference TRBV18 and TRBJ1-1): NAGVMQNPRHLVRRRGQEARLRCSPMKGHSHVYWYRQLPEEGLKFMVYLQKENIIDESGMPKERFSAEFPKEGPSILRIQQVVRGDSAAYFCASSSRDRLEAFFGQGTRLTVV.